The entry below gives a single T cell receptor beta chain sequence along with its context. This sample was included in a study of blood T cell repertoires in COVID-19. Study details: The origin of the acute and convalescent COVID-19 samples was the United States, Italy and Spain. The cDNA or gDNA used as material had been derived from T cells, B-cell-depleted T cells, or PBMCs.

Germline CDR1 DFQATT, CDR2 SNEGSKA (reference sequence). The CDR3 is 11 residues long. Deletions cut 3 bases from V and 0 bases from J, with 3 bases between. TCRdb keeps only in-frame clones here, not all; method: immunoSEQ multiplex PCR. The sample lists about 330,000 clones; 65% to 90% were seen once. Sequencing was done on a sample of peripheral blood. The gene calls are TRBV20-1 and TRBJ2-7; D ambiguous. The clonotype was recovered from a human donor in a cohort sampled during active COVID-19. CDR3 in amino acids: CSASGSYEQYF. CDR3 DNA: TGCAGTGCTAGCGGCTCCTACGAGCAGTACTTC.